What follows are 27 T cell receptor beta chains derived from one specimen sequenced in a study of shared clonotypes between healthy human individuals. CD45RO negativity and positive selection for CCR7 defined naive CD8 cells, a population that excluded terminally differentiated effector memory CD45RA+ cells. Only in-frame clones appear in the TCRdb table, and some are missing; sequencing was by immunoSEQ multiplex PCR. This sample has more than 2 million clones, with approximately 94% found just once. The sample was naive CD8+ T cells sorted from blood. All receptors come from a man in his late teens or twenties in good health.

The rearrangement links TRBV9 to TRBJ2-7, with a tentative D call TRBD1 (6 bases). The CDR3 contains 17 residues. Germline CDR1 SGDLS, CDR2 YYNGEE. Trimming took off 2 bases at V and 7 bases at J, with 25 bases between the two ends. The CDR3, as DNA: TGTGCCAGCAGCGTTTGGGGACACCAAGTTCCCTTGGGGGAGCAGTACTTC. It encodes CASSVWGHQVPLGEQYF.

This chain links TRBV6-5 with TRBJ2-7; D is ambiguous. The germline V and J ends were trimmed by 8 bases and 2 bases, with 13 bases remaining between them. This CDR3 comprises 13 residues. The V gene's germline CDR1 is MNHEY and CDR2 SVGAGI. The CDR3 loop reads CASSLGYAYEQYF. The CDR3 nucleotides read TGTGCCAGCTCGCTGGGGTACGCCTACGAGCAGTACTTC.

The V and J genes are TRBV9 and TRBJ2-7; 8 nucleotides align to TRBD1. The junction had 15 bases not matched to a gene; V was cut back by 3 bases and J by 4 bases. The CDR3 contains 17 residues. The germline CDR1 and CDR2 sequences are SGDLS and YYNGEE. DNA for the CDR3: TGTGCCAGCAGCGGCCGGGGCAGGGGGCTGCTTTTTTACGAGCAGTACTTC. Protein: CASSGRGRGLLFYEQYF. The whole variable domain, remainder taken from reference TRBV9 and TRBJ2-7, is DSGVTQTPKHLITATGQRVTLRCSPRSGDLSVYWYQQSLDQGLQFLIQYYNGEERAKGNILERFSAQQFPDLHSELNLSSLELGDSALYFCASSGRGRGLLFYEQYFGPGTRLTVT.

The rearrangement links TRBV2 to TRBJ1-2; D call uncertain. V lost 7 bases to trimming and J lost 0 bases, with 15 bases between them. From germline, CDR1 is SNHLY and CDR2 FYNNEI. The CDR3 is 15 residues long. CDR3 residues: CASTIGGQANYGYTF. The DNA for the CDR3 is TGTGCCAGCACAATCGGCGGTCAGGCTAACTATGGCTACACCTTC.

Worth noting for this clone: In the same sample, other DNA sequences code for this CDR3. This rearrangement joins TRBV6-5 to TRBJ2-5; D is perhaps TRBD2 (5 bases). Trimming took off 0 bases at V and 3 bases at J, with 5 bases between the two ends. This CDR3 has 13 residues. Germline V gives CDR1 MNHEY, CDR2 SVGAGI. CDR3 DNA sequence: TGTGCCAGCAGTTACTCCGGGGAAGAGACCCAGTACTTC. It specifies CASSYSGEETQYF.

J is TRBJ2-7 and V is TRBV27; D unresolved. The ends were cut back, 6 bases at V and 0 bases at J, with 9 bases in the middle. The CDR3 is 13 residues long. CDR1 and CDR2 (germline): MNHEY, SMNVEV (reference sequence). The CDR3 DNA is TGTGCCAGCAGACTACAGTCCTCCTACGAGCAGTACTTC. Its protein product is CASRLQSSYEQYF.

The chain uses TRBV25-1 and TRBJ2-1; 8 nucleotides align to TRBD1. Trimming at V came to 3 bases and at J to 6 bases, leaving 10 bases not matched to a gene. The CDR3 extends over 16 amino acids. Germline lookup yields CDR1 MGHDK and CDR2 SYGVNS. CDR3 residues: CASSEIAGGPPNEQFF. CDR3 coding DNA: TGTGCCAGCAGTGAGATAGCAGGGGGCCCGCCCAATGAGCAGTTCTTC.

The V call is TRBV29-1, the J call TRBJ2-1, with 11 bases fitting TRBD2. This CDR3 contains 19 residues. Germline V gene data show CDR1 as SQVTM and CDR2 as ANQGSEA. Trimming removed 1 base from V and 9 bases from J; junction bases left unmatched: 20. Written as DNA, the CDR3 is TGCAGCGTTGAAGGGATCCTCTATCTAGCGGGGGGTATTGAGGCTGAGCAGTTCTTC. Protein product: CSVEGILYLAGGIEAEQFF.

J is TRBJ1-1 and V is TRBV7-6, with 7 positions matching TRBD1. With V trimmed by 4 bases and J by 4 bases, 9 bases remained unmatched. The CDR3 is 15 residues long. Germline V gene data show CDR1 as SGHVS and CDR2 as FNYEAQ. CDR3 sequence (DNA): TGTGCCAGCAGCTCGCACACAGGGGCGGGCACTGAAGCTTTCTTT. Translating gives CASSSHTGAGTEAFF.

The chain is built from TRBV6-5 and TRBJ2-7; 9 bases map to TRBD2. This CDR3 is 13 amino acids long. From germline, CDR1 is MNHEY and CDR2 SVGAGI. The junction had 1 base not matched to a gene; V was cut back by 5 bases and J by 2 bases. The CDR3 spells CASSASGTYEQYF. CDR3 coding DNA: TGTGCCAGCAGTGCTAGCGGGACCTACGAGCAGTACTTC.

As to this clone: Other DNA sequences within the sample encode an identical CDR3. The chain links TRBV4-1 to TRBJ2-5; 8 nucleotides match TRBD1. This CDR3 contains 14 residues. Trimming at V came to 4 bases and at J to 4 bases, leaving 5 bases not matched to a gene. Germline V gene sequence: CDR1 MGHRA, CDR2 YSYEKL. The CDR3, as DNA: TGCGCCAGCAGCCCTACAGGGGGTGGAGAGACCCAGTACTTC. It is translated as CASSPTGGGETQYF.

This clone was recorded a few times. The V and J genes are TRBV27 and TRBJ2-6; 10 nucleotides align to TRBD2. CDR1 is MNHEY, CDR2 SMNVEV, per germline (reference sequence). Trimming took 3 bases from V and 2 from J; bases not matched to a gene: 7. This CDR3 contains 18 residues. CDR3 amino acids: CASSFASGRGTGANVLTF. CDR3 DNA: TGTGCCAGCAGTTTTGCTAGCGGGAGAGGTACTGGGGCCAACGTCCTGACTTTC.

Worth noting for this clone: The sample carries other DNA sequences with the same CDR3. The chain uses TRBV27 and TRBJ2-3; 9 bases match TRBD2. Unmatched junction bases numbered 4, after V lost 7 bases and J lost 2 bases. The CDR3 is made up of 14 amino acids. Germline CDR1 reads MNHEY; CDR2 reads SMNVEV (reference sequence). DNA of the CDR3: TGTGCCAGCAAGGGACTAGCCAACACAGATACGCAGTATTTT. It specifies CASKGLANTDTQYF.

V usage is TRBV4-1 and J usage is TRBJ2-7, with D perhaps matching TRBD1 or TRBD2 (6 bases each). Germline V gene data show CDR1 as MGHRA and CDR2 as YSYEKL. The CDR3 has 15 amino acids. V lost 5 bases to trimming and J lost 4 bases, with 18 bases between them. The CDR3 spells CASSYHPGGLYEQYF. The CDR3 coding sequence is TGCGCCAGCAGCTACCACCCCGGGGGCTTGTACGAGCAGTACTTC.

As concerns this clone: Other DNA variants within this sample encode the same CDR3. The rearrangement joins TRBV7-6 to TRBJ2-7, with D possibly matching TRBD1 (5 bases). The CDR3 spans 12 residues. The germline CDR1 and CDR2 sequences are SGHVS and FNYEAQ. V was trimmed by 1 base and J by 5 bases, leaving 6 bases between them. This CDR3 is CASSLEGNEQYF. CDR3 bases: TGTGCCAGCAGCTTAGAGGGGAACGAGCAGTACTTC.

The gene calls are TRBV5-4 and TRBJ2-7; D is ambiguous. With 5 bases removed from V and 0 bases from J, the gap between germline ends came to 9 bases. The CDR3 sequence is 13 residues long. Germline loops: CDR1 SGHNT, CDR2 YYREEE (reference sequence). This chain's CDR3 is CASRAWSSYEQYF. CDR3 in DNA: TGTGCCAGCAGAGCCTGGAGCTCCTACGAGCAGTACTTC.

The chain is built from TRBV29-1 and TRBJ1-5; D gene unclear. Germline CDR1 reads SQVTM; CDR2 reads ANQGSEA. Trimming removed 4 bases at V and 0 bases at J, with 4 bases between. The CDR3 runs 12 residues. The CDR3 protein is CSVGNSNQPQHF. The CDR3 DNA follows: TGCAGCGTTGGGAATAGCAATCAGCCCCAGCATTTT.

This chain links TRBV10-3 with TRBJ2-7, with a possible D match to TRBD1 (6 bases). The V gene's germline CDR1 is ENHRY and CDR2 SYGVKD. V was cut by 10 bases and J by 0 bases, with 19 bases left in between. The CDR3 has 15 residues. CDR3 protein: CATVDTGQASYEQYF. CDR3 nucleotide sequence: TGTGCCACCGTTGATACGGGACAAGCCTCCTACGAGCAGTACTTC.

This rearrangement joins TRBV9 to TRBJ2-2, with 9 bases matching TRBD2. The ends lost 4 bases at V and 10 bases at J; junction bases unmatched: 8. There are 14 residues in the CDR3. Germline loops: CDR1 SGDLS, CDR2 YYNGEE. CDR3 sequence reads: CASSSLLAGQELFF. In DNA, the CDR3 is TGTGCCAGCAGCTCCCTCCTAGCGGGGCAGGAGCTGTTTTTT.

This clone has only one observation. This chain links TRBV11-3 with TRBJ2-1; 7 nucleotides agree with TRBD2. Trimming took 1 base from V and 5 from J; bases not matched to a gene: 5. The CDR3 is 15 amino acids. Germline CDR1 reads SGHNT; CDR2 reads YENEEA. The CDR3 region has the DNA TGTGCCAGCAGCTTAGCCCCGGGACTAAACAATGAGCAGTTCTTC. Its translation is CASSLAPGLNNEQFF. The full variable domain, completed using reference TRBV11-3 and TRBJ2-1, is EAGVVQSPRYKIIEKKQPVAFWCNPISGHNTLYWYLQNLGQGPELLIRYENEEAVDDSQLPKDRFSAERLKGVDSTLKIQPAELGDSAVYLCASSLAPGLNNEQFFGPGTRLTVL.

Only one count was recorded for this clone. V is TRBV14 and J is TRBJ1-5; no firm D call. The CDR3 is 13 amino acids. Germline V gene lookup returns CDR1 SGHDN and CDR2 FVKESK. V was clipped by 8 bases and J by 0 bases, with 8 bases between them. The CDR3: CASATYSNQPQHF. The CDR3 coding sequence is TGTGCCAGCGCTACCTATAGCAATCAGCCCCAGCATTTT.

The J gene is TRBJ2-5, the V gene TRBV27, with 9 bases matching TRBD2. Germline CDR1 and CDR2: MNHEY and SMNVEV (reference sequence). V shed 4 bases and J 2 bases; nucleotides not matched to a gene: 11. This CDR3 has 17 amino acids. The CDR3 bases are TGTGCCAGCAGTTCTTTAGCAGGGGCGGGAGGGCAAGAGACCCAGTACTTC. This translates into CASSSLAGAGGQETQYF.

With regard to this clone: A read error may produce the germline difference seen at one junction end. This chain uses TRBV27 with TRBJ2-7; 7 nucleotides agree with TRBD1. Germline-derived CDR1 and CDR2 are MNHEY and SMNVEV (reference sequence). The CDR3 extends over 11 amino acids. In DNA, the CDR3 is TGTGCCAGCAGTTCCTCCAAGGGACAGATCTTC. Encoded protein: CASSSSKGQIF.

The chain employs TRBV2 and TRBJ2-1; a possible D gene is TRBD1 (5 bases). This CDR3 is 14 amino acids long. The germline V gene has CDR1 SNHLY and CDR2 FYNNEI. V dropped 5 bases and J dropped 8 bases, with 16 bases sitting between them. CDR3 protein: CASSSGFSVDEQFF. The CDR3 DNA follows: TGTGCCAGCAGTTCAGGGTTTTCGGTCGATGAGCAGTTCTTC.

The chain couples TRBV4-3 to TRBJ1-1; 8 bases map to TRBD1. Germline lookup yields CDR1 LGHNA and CDR2 YSLEER. There are 16 residues in the CDR3. V gave up 1 base and J gave up 3 bases; unmatched junction bases: 7. The CDR3 sequence is CASSQVETGEDTEAFF. The DNA of the CDR3 is TGCGCCAGCAGCCAAGTGGAGACAGGGGAGGACACTGAAGCTTTCTTT.

V and J are TRBV6-6 and TRBJ1-1; 7 bases agree with TRBD1. The CDR3 spans 14 residues. V gave up 6 bases and J gave up 5 bases; unmatched junction bases: 9. Germline loops: CDR1 MNHNY, CDR2 SVGAGI (reference sequence). The CDR3 region is CASRNTGEGTEAFF. CDR3 in DNA: TGTGCCAGCAGGAATACAGGGGAGGGTACTGAAGCTTTCTTT.

This rearrangement joins TRBV19 to TRBJ2-7, with TRBD1 matching 7 bases. After removal of 5 bases from V and 5 bases from J, the junction contained 9 bases not matched to a gene. Germline loops: CDR1 LNHDA, CDR2 SQIVND (reference sequence). The CDR3 runs 14 residues. CDR3 region: CASSLTGWAHEQYF. The CDR3, as DNA: TGTGCCAGTAGTTTGACAGGGTGGGCCCACGAGCAGTACTTC.